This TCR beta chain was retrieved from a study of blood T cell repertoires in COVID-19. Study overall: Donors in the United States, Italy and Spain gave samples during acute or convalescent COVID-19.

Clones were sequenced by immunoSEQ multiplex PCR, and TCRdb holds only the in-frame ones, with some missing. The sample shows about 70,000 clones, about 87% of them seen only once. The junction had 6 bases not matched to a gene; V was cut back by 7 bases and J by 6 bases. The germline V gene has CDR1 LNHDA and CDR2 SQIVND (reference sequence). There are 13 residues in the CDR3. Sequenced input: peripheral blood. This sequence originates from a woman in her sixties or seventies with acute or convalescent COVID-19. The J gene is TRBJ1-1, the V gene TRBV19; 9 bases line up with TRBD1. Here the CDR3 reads CASTDRGSAEAFF. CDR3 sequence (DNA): TGTGCCAGTACCGACAGGGGGAGCGCTGAAGCTTTCTTT.